This T cell receptor (beta chain) originates from a study of blood T cell repertoires in COVID-19. Across the whole study: The samples span acute and convalescent COVID-19 from the United States, Italy and Spain. In each case, the material was cDNA or gDNA derived from T cells, B-cell-depleted T cells, or PBMCs.

The authors' processing: The assay estimated nucleated cells by amplifying reference gene primers. Produced via immunoSEQ multiplex PCR; TCRdb's table is partial and in-frame only. V and J calls plus clone size are reproduced from that table; the DNA served to infer D and trimming. Here the sample spans under 300,000 clones, 89% being singletons. The V end lost 5 bases, the J end lost 6 bases, and 19 bases lay between the germline ends. The CDR3 has 15 residues. Germline CDR1 is SGHRS and CDR2 is YFSETQ. This receptor was identified in a woman aged 40 to 49 who had recovered from COVID-19. Sequenced: peripheral blood. The J gene is TRBJ2-3, the V gene TRBV5-1; a weak D match, TRBD2 (5 bases). CDR3 amino acids: CASRAEVKGWDTQYF. In nucleotides, the CDR3 is TGCGCCAGCAGGGCGGAGGTAAAGGGTTGGGATACGCAGTATTTT.